The T cell receptor (delta chain) described here comes from a study of γδ T cells in repeated Plasmodium falciparum infection. On the study more broadly: The natural-infection arm compared Malian children under seasonal malaria with matched Australian children. Study-level points and caveats: Many TCRgamma sequences overlapped between individuals in stable Vgamma9/Vdelta2+ repertoires. Malian donors came from one small rural village, predominantly one ethnic group.

TCRdb made new clone calls on the multiplex PCR reads using CATT. The table has 90,000 or so delta-chain clones, over 0.9% seen once. The CDR3 has 19 residues. V shed 2 bases and J shed 2 bases, with 24 bases lying between them. CDR1 and CDR2 from the germline V gene are TSWWSYY and QGS. Gammadelta T cells were flow-sorted from PBMC into Vgamma9/Vdelta2+ and Vdelta2-negative populations for bulk analysis. On this clone itself: Its cognate antigen is unknown. The protein TCRdb gives is from a much larger clone and does not agree with this DNA's translation at residue 7, likely a read error; the protein shown here comes from the DNA.

The TCR comes from a pool of human donors (malaria-infected and uninfected, not separated). The gene calls are TRDV1 and TRDJ1; D is possibly TRDD2 or TRDD3 (5 bases each). Matching the DNA to germline supplied the J gene, which TCRdb does not give. The sequenced sample was gamma-delta T cells from blood. The CDR3 DNA follows: TGTGCTCTTGGGGAAATACCCTACGTAGGGATTAAGTGGACCGATAAACTCATCTTT. This sequence encodes CALGEIPYVGIKWTDKLIF.